What follows describes a single T cell receptor beta chain. A few counts support this clone. There is no known antigen for this receptor. Per-nucleotide qualities are absent, and no much larger clonotype sits a single base away. Using the immunoSEQ Assay at Adaptive Biotechnologies, the researchers immunosequenced TCRbeta CDR3 regions from the extracted DNA. For the original study's pipeline: To measure the absolute abundance of each unique TCRbeta CDR3, the sequences were collapsed and filtered. Clonality, calculated using only productive in-frame rearrangements, was defined as 1 minus Pielou's evenness. For regional overlap, the top 100 nucleotide rearrangements were followed across paired samples, and the Morisita index was used to compare paired samples against unrelated samples. The immunoSEQ Rearrangement Details tool was used to assess convergence of nucleotide rearrangements onto identical amino acid sequences. TCRdb limited this immuneACCESS table to in-frame rearrangements with V and J called. A share of clones is missing; checked studies link under half to unresolved V genes, and the rest is unexplained. V and J calls and clone size are copied from that table; D and trimming were computed from the DNA. The sample table contains 3,200 or so clones; only one count was recorded for around 50% of them. The ten largest make up more than 15% of the sample.

The CDR3 measures 15 amino acids from cysteine to phenylalanine. The kept DNA is CDR3 alone, 45 bases in frame from the first base. The V end gives up 6 bases and the J end 7 bases, leaving 10 bases in the junction not matched to a gene. As encoded in the germline V gene, CDR1 is MNHGY while CDR2 is SAAAGT. The data were obtained in a study of CXCR4 blockade with PD-1 therapy in pancreatic cancer (dated by TCRdb to the late 2010s). For the study in its entirety: The study combined multiplex immunohistochemistry and TCRbeta immunosequencing of resected pancreatic ductal adenocarcinoma with ex vivo slice culture testing PD-1 and CXCR4 blockade. To assess intratumoral heterogeneity, two geographically distinct regions from each of roughly six tumors were TCR-sequenced.

On the study overall, not on this receptor specifically: Because only TCRbeta chains were sequenced, true antigen-specificity overlap among convergent dominant clones remained unconfirmed while awaiting paired alpha-beta single-cell sequencing. Amino acid clone frequency correlated strongly with the number of distinct nucleotide rearrangements encoding it, suggesting convergent selection by common tumor antigens. Clonal expansion was observed in tumors, with a mean productive clonality of about 0.14 compared with 0.05 in healthy blood, but no correlation between clonality and survival was found.

The archived tumor blocks came from patients who had not received neoadjuvant therapy before resection. In the preserved-tissue arm, the study used 30 surgical resection samples taken from 20 to 25 pancreatic ductal adenocarcinoma patients who had not previously been treated. For the resection arm, ten 5-micron curls of FFPE tumor adjacent to the multiplex immunohistochemistry slide were used for DNA extraction. The sequenced material came from tumor tissue. This TCR was recovered from a human donor with pancreatic ductal adenocarcinoma. Here the chain combines TRBV6-8 and TRBJ2-1, with 9 bases aligning to TRBD2. At the DNA level, the sequence is TGTGCCAGCAGGCCCTGGCGGGAGGGCAATAATGAGCAGTTCTTC. It specifies CASRPWREGNNEQFF.